This T cell receptor beta chain derives from a study of post-analysis software for immune sequencing data. Overall study results and limits: Significantly decreased normalized Chao1 diversity was recorded for multiple sclerosis patients relative to controls. Samples from one preparation batch, clustered by F measure, grouped strongly together. Four to six TRBV segments were significantly more frequent in patients than in controls. TRBV5-6, TRBV5-1 and TRBV20-1 were among these segments.

Germline values: CDR1 MNHEY, CDR2 SVGEGT. This CDR3 region has 14 residues. Trimming took off 2 bases at V and 3 bases at J, with 10 bases between the two ends. Built from TCR beta cDNA, the libraries had unique molecular identifiers in them. TCRdb re-called the PCR reads with MiXCR, one entry per CDR3 protein. The table shows around 440,000 distinct CDR3 sequences, with roughly 46% occurring only once. Only a few counts were recorded for this clonotype. The antigen remains undetermined. The J gene is TRBJ1-2, the V gene TRBV6-2 or TRBV6-3, with D hard to call. The clonotype originates from a girl between 10 and 17 years old with multiple sclerosis. Material: blood. CDR3 DNA sequence: TGTGCCAGCAGTTACCTCGGAGGCCACTATGGCTACACCTTC. It encodes CASSYLGGHYGYTF.